These 28 T cell receptor beta chains were sequenced from one sample in a study of shared clonotypes between healthy human individuals (TCRdb year 2020). Library prep was done by the immunoSEQ multiplex PCR assay. Entries here come from immuneACCESS through TCRdb and include only in-frame sequences with V and J called. Some clones fail to appear in such tables; in the studies checked, an unresolved V gene covers under half of the shortfall, and the cause of the remainder is unknown. This sample holds 1.4 million to 1.5 million clones; about 96% were observed only once. The top ten hold about 1.2% of the sample. Sequencing input: naive CD4+ T cells sorted from blood. The label giving this sample's cell subset or site can be read as: CD45RA+ positively selected. Source of these receptors: a man aged 25 to 40 in good health.

CDR3 residues: CASSRTVLWGNGYTF. The CDR3 coding sequence is TGTGCCAGCAGCAGGACAGTCCTGTGGGGTAATGGCTACACCTTC. This chain connects TRBV6-1 to TRBJ1-2, with D possibly matching TRBD1 (6 bases). V lost 6 bases and J lost 6, with 20 bases in between. The germline V gene has CDR1 MNHNS and CDR2 SASEGT. The CDR3 contains 15 residues.

The CDR3 loop is CASSQYRDSQNTGELFF. The CDR3 DNA is TGTGCCAGCAGCCAATACCGGGACTCGCAGAACACCGGGGAGCTGTTTTTT. The chain employs TRBV4-2 and TRBJ2-2; D perhaps matches TRBD2 (6 bases). This CDR3 spans 17 amino acids. Trimming removed 2 bases from V and 1 base from J, with 14 bases in between. Germline CDR1 is LGHNA and CDR2 is YNFKEQ.

The chain links TRBV5-1 to TRBJ2-7; 12 positions match TRBD2. V was clipped by 3 bases and J by 5 bases; unmatched bases: 3. This CDR3 is 14 amino acids long. Germline V gene lookup returns CDR1 SGHRS and CDR2 YFSETQ. This chain's CDR3 is CASSSTSGSNEQYF. In nucleotides, the CDR3 is TGCGCCAGCAGCTCGACTAGCGGGAGTAACGAGCAGTACTTC.

This clone was seen only once. V and J are TRBV5-1 and TRBJ2-1, with 9 bases aligning to TRBD2. The CDR3 covers 16 residues. V was clipped by 0 bases and J by 2 bases; unmatched bases: 3. Germline-derived CDR1 and CDR2 are SGHRS and YFSETQ. This CDR3 reads CASSLAASGTYNEQFF. CDR3 DNA: TGCGCCAGCAGCTTGGCGGCTAGCGGGACCTACAATGAGCAGTTCTTC.

The chain couples TRBV9 to TRBJ2-1, with D maybe TRBD1 (6 bases). Germline loops: CDR1 SGDLS, CDR2 YYNGEE. Deletions cut 4 bases from V and 0 bases from J, with 11 bases between. The CDR3 consists of 15 residues. The CDR3 nucleotides are TGTGCCAGCAGCCCCCAGGGGAGCTCCTACAATGAGCAGTTCTTC. It translates to CASSPQGSSYNEQFF.

The chain combines TRBV29-1 with TRBJ2-5, with 11 bases identical to TRBD2. This CDR3 is 13 amino acids long. CDR1 and CDR2 (germline): SQVTM, ANQGSEA. The V gene end was trimmed by 5 bases and the J gene end by 3 bases; junction bases not matched to a gene: 2. The DNA of the CDR3 is TGCAGCGTTCATAGCGGGAGGGAAGAGACCCAGTACTTC. It yields the protein CSVHSGREETQYF.

The chain combines TRBV5-8 with TRBJ2-1; 8 nucleotides match TRBD2. Trimming removed 5 bases from V and 5 bases from J; junction bases left unmatched: 9. Germline values: CDR1 SGHTS, CDR2 YDEGEE. This CDR3 has 15 residues. The CDR3 DNA sequence: TGTGCCAGCAGTTTTACCGGGACTAGGGACAATGAGCAGTTCTTC. The encoded protein is CASSFTGTRDNEQFF.

A note on this clone: Because the CDR3 is missing its conserved closing phenylalanine or tryptophan, this is likely a read error. It is unclear where the CDR3 begins or ends on the DNA, so no DNA is shown, and the CDR3 is as TCRdb lists it. The chain combines TRBV6-1 with TRBJ2-7; the table calls TRBD1, which could not be checked here. Both ends counted, the CDR3 spans 10 residues. Germline values: CDR1 MNHNS, CDR2 SASEGT. The CDR3 sequence is CASRRTAISY.

A single count supports this clone. In DNA form, the CDR3 reads TGTGCCAGCAGCCAGCAGTGGAACACTGAAGCTTTCTTT. It translates to CASSQQWNTEAFF. The V call is TRBV16, the J call TRBJ1-1, with D unresolved. Germline CDR1 reads KGHSY; CDR2 reads FQNENV. The germline V and J ends were trimmed by 3 bases and 1 base, with 6 bases remaining between them. The CDR3 runs to 13 residues.

The rearrangement joins TRBV10-3 to TRBJ1-4; possible D gene TRBD1, 6 bases. Germline loops: CDR1 ENHRY, CDR2 SYGVKD. The V gene lost 0 bases and the J gene lost 8 bases, with 13 bases spanning the gap. There are 15 residues in the CDR3. The CDR3 protein is CAISESHRVGEKLFF. CDR3 bases: TGTGCCATCAGTGAGTCGCACAGGGTTGGCGAAAAACTGTTTTTT.

V gene TRBV5-5 combines with J gene TRBJ1-5; D may be TRBD1 (5 bases). This CDR3 region has 14 residues. Trimming removed 5 bases at V and 1 base at J, with 10 bases between. In germline, CDR1 is SGHKS, CDR2 YYEKEE (reference sequence). CDR3 coding DNA: TGTGCCAGCAGGCCGGACACCAGCAATCAGCCCCAGCATTTT. This codes for CASRPDTSNQPQHF.

The chain is built from TRBV6-1 and TRBJ2-3; no reliable D call. This CDR3 spans 12 amino acids. The V and J ends lost 4 bases and 1 base respectively, with 3 bases between them. Germline V gene sequence: CDR1 MNHNS, CDR2 SASEGT. CDR3 sequence: CASSGGTDTQYF. CDR3 bases: TGTGCCAGCAGTGGAGGCACAGATACGCAGTATTTT.

The CDR3 region is CASTYALGGHNTGELFF. CDR3 DNA: TGTGCCAGCACTTACGCACTCGGGGGACACAACACCGGGGAGCTGTTTTTT. The chain recombines TRBV9 with TRBJ2-2; D assignment may be TRBD1 or TRBD2 (6 bases each). The germline V gene has CDR1 SGDLS and CDR2 YYNGEE. This CDR3 is built from 17 residues. V was trimmed by 6 bases and J by 2 bases, leaving 20 bases between them.

The chain has TRBV7-2 and TRBJ2-7; 7 bases fit TRBD2. The germline gives CDR1 SGHTA, CDR2 FQGNSA. This CDR3 spans 16 amino acids. After removal of 6 bases from V and 0 bases from J, the junction contained 11 bases not matched to a gene. Written as DNA, the CDR3 is TGTGCCAGCAGTTTATCTAGGGGCGGGGGCTCCTACGAGCAGTACTTC. This sequence encodes CASSLSRGGGSYEQYF.

As concerns this clone: This sample also contains other DNA sequences that code for the same CDR3. The chain links TRBV19 to TRBJ1-5, with D unclear. The CDR3 has 12 residues. Germline V gene lookup returns CDR1 LNHDA and CDR2 SQIVND (reference sequence). Between the trimmed V and J ends, which lost 3 bases and 3 bases, there was a span of 3 bases. This CDR3 is CASSIANQPQHF. In DNA form, the CDR3 reads TGTGCCAGTAGTATCGCCAATCAGCCCCAGCATTTT.

The V and J genes are TRBV28 and TRBJ2-1, with D perhaps TRBD1 (6 bases). The germline V gene encodes CDR1 MDHEN and CDR2 SYDVKM. The CDR3 sequence is 13 residues long. V was cut by 3 bases and J by 9 bases, with 12 bases left in between. This CDR3 reads CASSFLQGGEQFF. As DNA, the CDR3 is TGTGCCAGCAGTTTCCTACAGGGTGGTGAGCAGTTCTTC.

This clone was counted between two and nine times. This chain uses TRBV4-2 with TRBJ2-7; possibly TRBD1 for D (6 bases). The germline V gene has CDR1 LGHNA and CDR2 YNFKEQ. This CDR3 comprises 14 residues. V lost 4 bases and J lost 5, with 15 bases in between. CDR3 in DNA: TGTGCCAGCAGCCTCACGGGGACACCCCACGAGCAGTACTTC. Amino acid sequence: CASSLTGTPHEQYF.

This chain uses TRBV6-1 with TRBJ2-7; D might be TRBD1 (6 bases). Per germline, CDR1 MNHNS and CDR2 SASEGT. This CDR3 contains 13 residues. With 6 bases removed from V and 2 bases from J, the gap between germline ends came to 11 bases. Here the CDR3 reads CASRTTGTYEQYF. In nucleotides, the CDR3 is TGTGCCAGCAGAACGACAGGTACCTACGAGCAGTACTTC.

The chain combines TRBV18 with TRBJ1-5; 7 nucleotides agree with TRBD1. The CDR3 length is 17 residues. Germline V gene data show CDR1 as KGHSH and CDR2 as LQKENI. The V and J ends lost 2 bases and 3 bases, in that order; junction bases with no gene match: 10. The DNA for the CDR3 is TGTGCCAGCTCACCAATGTCACGACAGGGTAACAATCAGCCCCAGCATTTT. Protein sequence: CASSPMSRQGNNQPQHF.

The rearrangement joins TRBV7-9 to TRBJ2-7; 7 bases fit TRBD1. Germline V gene sequence: CDR1 SEHNR, CDR2 FQNEAQ (reference sequence). The ends lost 4 bases at V and 2 bases at J; junction bases unmatched: 8. The CDR3 covers 15 residues. This CDR3 reads CASSSRGTDPYEQYF. The CDR3 nucleotides are TGTGCCAGCAGCTCAAGGGGGACAGATCCCTACGAGCAGTACTTC.

This clone has a single count. The sample has other DNA sequences that encode this CDR3 too. The J gene is TRBJ2-3, the V gene TRBV15; no clear D gene. The CDR3 spans 13 residues. Trimming removed 0 bases at V and 3 bases at J, with 4 bases between. Looked up from germline, CDR1 is LNHNV and CDR2 is YYDKDF (reference sequence). CDR3 DNA: TGTGCCACCAGCAGAGATTTGACAGATACGCAGTATTTT. As protein: CATSRDLTDTQYF.

This chain joins TRBV11-2 and TRBJ1-1; D unresolved. The CDR3 length is 13 residues. Germline V gene data show CDR1 as SGHAT and CDR2 as FQNNGV. V was clipped by 3 bases and J by 2 bases, with 7 bases between them. The CDR3 DNA follows: TGTGCCAGCAGCTTGCTAGACAACACTGAAGCTTTCTTT. Translation: CASSLLDNTEAFF. Full variable domain (missing parts from reference TRBV11-2 and TRBJ1-1): EAGVAQSPRYKIIEKRQSVAFWCNPISGHATLYWYQQILGQGPKLLIQFQNNGVVDDSQLPKDRFSAERLKGVDSTLKIQPAKLEDSAVYLCASSLLDNTEAFFGQGTRLTVV.

This sequence joins TRBV7-9 and TRBJ2-5; TRBD2 matches at 8 bases. The CDR3 consists of 14 residues. V shed 3 bases and J 3 bases; nucleotides not matched to a gene: 3. Germline values: CDR1 SEHNR, CDR2 FQNEAQ (reference sequence). CDR3 protein: CASSLAGGKETQYF. DNA for the CDR3: TGTGCCAGCAGCTTGGCGGGAGGAAAAGAGACCCAGTACTTC.

The chain links TRBV15 to TRBJ2-7, with TRBD1 matching 8 bases. CDR1 and CDR2 (germline): LNHNV, YYDKDF (reference sequence). The CDR3 length is 15 residues. V lost 0 bases and J lost 2; bases outside the gene matches: 3. DNA of the CDR3: TGTGCCACCAGCAGAGAAACAGGGGGGACCTACGAGCAGTACTTC. Protein: CATSRETGGTYEQYF.

The genes are TRBV6-6 and TRBJ2-1; 7 nucleotides match TRBD2. Germline CDR1 reads MNHNY; CDR2 reads SVGAGI (reference sequence). This CDR3 has 15 amino acids. The J segment lost 8 bases and the V segment lost 2 bases, leaving 9 bases of the junction unmatched. CDR3 sequence reads: CASSYRLGGFDEQFF. CDR3 DNA: TGTGCCAGCAGTTACCGCCTCGGGGGGTTCGATGAGCAGTTCTTC.

In regard to this clone: Other DNA sequences from this sample encode an identical CDR3 as well. The chain carries TRBV28 and TRBJ1-4; 9 bases match TRBD1. Unmatched junction bases numbered 5, after V lost 4 bases and J lost 8 bases. Germline loops: CDR1 MDHEN, CDR2 SYDVKM. The CDR3 extends over 14 amino acids. The CDR3 sequence: CASSSPGQGEKLFF. The CDR3 DNA reads as TGTGCCAGCAGTTCCCCGGGACAGGGAGAAAAACTGTTTTTT.

The rearrangement uses TRBV2 and TRBJ2-1; either TRBD1 or TRBD2 may supply D (6 bases each). This CDR3 comprises 12 residues. The V gene lost 6 bases and the J gene lost 7 bases, with 10 bases spanning the gap. The V gene's germline CDR1 is SNHLY and CDR2 FYNNEI. CDR3 in amino acids: CASRGGQNEQFF. The CDR3 bases are TGTGCCAGCAGAGGGGGGCAGAATGAGCAGTTCTTC.

The rearrangement joins TRBV28 to TRBJ1-5, with D unresolved. The CDR3 has 12 amino acids. Per the germline V gene, CDR1 is MDHEN and CDR2 is SYDVKM. V lost 6 bases to trimming and J lost 3 bases, with 6 bases between them. The CDR3 DNA is TGTGCCAGCAGACGGCTCAATCAGCCCCAGCATTTT. Its translation is CASRRLNQPQHF. Full variable domain (rest looked up from reference TRBV28 and TRBJ1-5): DVKVTQSSRYLVKRTGEKVFLECVQDMDHENMFWYRQDPGLGLRLIYFSYDVKMKEKGDIPEGYSVSREKKERFSLILESASTNQTSMYLCASRRLNQPQHFGDGTRLSIL.